Listed below are T cell receptor beta chains from one sample, sequenced in a study of PD-1 blockade in classical Hodgkin lymphoma. Produced via immunoSEQ multiplex PCR; TCRdb's table is partial and in-frame only. The data hold roughly 35,000 clones, with 88% observed a single time. Sequences were derived from peripheral blood mononuclear cells (PBMCs), sampled before the second cycle of nivolumab. Source of these receptors: a human donor with classical Hodgkin lymphoma. CDR3s include the opening cysteine and the closing phenylalanine or tryptophan. A D gene is named only where the DNA matches it firmly. Some rows have no size entry. The others give once, few or many, or a class for an expanded clone.

length	size	D	V	J	CDR3	DNA
15	.	.	TRBV4-1	TRBJ2-5	CASSLFPGDWGTQYF	TGCGCCAGCAGCCTATTCCCGGGAGATTGGGGGACCCAGTACTTC
15	once	.	TRBV6-5	TRBJ2-5	CASSYSLVHQETQYF	TGTGCCAGCAGTTACTCGTTGGTCCACCAAGAGACCCAGTACTTC
17	.	.	TRBV27	TRBJ2-3	CASSSPGWASVTDTQYF	TGTGCCAGCAGTTCTCCCGGGTGGGCCAGCGTGACTGATACGCAGTATTTT
13	.	TRBD1	TRBV4-1	TRBJ2-2	CASRGQGGRELFF	TGCGCCAGCAGGGGACAGGGGGGCCGGGAGCTGTTTTTT
12	.	.	TRBV4-1	TRBJ1-4	CASSPREGKLFF	TGCGCCAGCAGCCCCCGGGAGGGAAAACTGTTTTTT
15	.	.	TRBV11-2	TRBJ2-2	CASSLGGFNTGELFF	TGTGCCAGCAGCTTAGGGGGTTTTAACACCGGGGAGCTGTTTTTT
15	.	TRBD2	TRBV11-2	TRBJ2-7	CASSSGLAGAYEQYF	TGTGCCAGCAGCTCCGGACTAGCGGGCGCCTACGAGCAGTACTTC
12	.	.	TRBV6-5	TRBJ2-7	CATADRNYEQYF	TGTGCCACCGCGGACAGAAACTACGAGCAGTACTTC
16	.	TRBD1	TRBV27	TRBJ2-7	CASSKGQALISYEQYF	TGTGCCAGCAGCAAGGGACAGGCCTTAATATCCTACGAGCAGTACTTC
14	once	.	TRBV10-3	TRBJ2-4	CAISGEEGIGIQYF	TGTGCCATCAGTGGAGAGGAGGGGATAGGCATTCAGTACTTC
13	.	.	TRBV19	TRBJ2-7	CASSIDSTHEQYF	TGTGCCAGTAGTATTGACAGCACTCACGAGCAGTACTTC
15	.	TRBD1	TRBV27	TRBJ1-2	CASSLLPGQGNGYTF	TGTGCCAGCAGTCTACTACCGGGACAGGGGAATGGCTACACCTTC
13	.	.	TRBV5-1	TRBJ2-2	CASRMTLGGELFF	TGCGCCAGCAGGATGACGTTAGGTGGGGAGCTGTTTTTT
13	once	.	TRBV12-5	TRBJ2-1	CASGPSSYNEQFF	TGTGCTAGTGGTCCGAGTTCCTACAATGAGCAGTTCTTC
15	.	TRBD1	TRBV7-9	TRBJ2-7	CASSFAGTGVGEQYF	TGTGCCAGCAGCTTCGCCGGGACAGGGGTCGGCGAGCAGTACTTC
16	.	TRBD2	TRBV10-3	TRBJ2-1	CATSYHSGRTYNEQFF	TGTGCCACCTCTTACCATAGCGGGAGGACCTACAATGAGCAGTTCTTC
12	.	.	TRBV7-8	TRBJ2-7	CASSWTPSEQYF	TGTGCCAGCAGCTGGACTCCGAGCGAGCAGTACTTC